Listed here are 28 T cell receptor beta chains from one sample, sequenced in a study of cytomegalovirus exposure and HLA in healthy donors (dated by TCRdb to the late 2010s). The method behind the library was the immunoSEQ multiplex PCR assay. A mixture of 60 forward primers for TCR Vbeta segments and 13 reverse primers for TCR Jbeta segments was used in the multiplex PCR. Imported from immuneACCESS, the table was reduced by TCRdb to in-frame sequences with V and J called. These copies leave out some clones; in studies compared against another copy, an unresolved V gene accounts for under half, and the cause of the remainder is not known. The sample records under 200,000 clones, around three quarters of which are singletons. 1% of the sample belongs to the ten largest clones. Sequencing was carried out using PBMCs. The receptors here all came from a woman in her 50s in good health and CMV-seropositive.

This chain links TRBV9 with TRBJ1-2; 8 bases map to TRBD1. Per the germline V gene, CDR1 is SGDLS and CDR2 is YYNGEE. V lost 2 bases to trimming and J lost 6 bases; unmatched junction nucleotides: 6. The CDR3 covers 14 residues. CDR3 sequence (DNA): TGTGCCAGCAGCGTCCAGGGGGCAGTGGATGGCTACACCTTC. Translating it yields CASSVQGAVDGYTF.

The chain uses TRBV11-2 and TRBJ2-3; TRBD2 matches at 8 bases. From germline, CDR1 is SGHAT and CDR2 FQNNGV. CDR3 length equals 14 residues. The V segment lost 5 bases and the J segment 5 bases; nucleotides outside the gene matches: 6. The CDR3 nucleotides are TGTGCCAGCAGCCCCGGGAGCGGGGGAGATACGCAGTATTTT. Residues: CASSPGSGGDTQYF.

The chain is built from TRBV7-9 and TRBJ2-7; 8 bases match TRBD1. CDR1 SEHNR and CDR2 FQNEAQ come from the germline V gene (reference sequence). Trimming at V came to 5 bases and at J to 10 bases, leaving 4 bases not matched to a gene. The CDR3 runs to 11 residues. The CDR3 DNA reads as TGTGCCAGCAGCAAGGACAGGGCCCAGTACTTC. Protein sequence: CASSKDRAQYF.

The chain recombines TRBV13 with TRBJ1-2, with 7 bases aligning to TRBD1. The CDR3 is made up of 14 amino acids. CDR1 and CDR2 (germline): PRHDT, FYEKMQ (reference sequence). Trimming took 5 bases from V and 4 from J; bases not matched to a gene: 7. This chain's CDR3 is CASSLTGSVYGYTF. The CDR3 DNA sequence: TGTGCCAGCAGCCTGACAGGGTCTGTCTATGGCTACACCTTC.

The sample holds a few counts of this clone. V usage is TRBV28 and J usage is TRBJ1-1, with 11 nucleotides matching TRBD1. From germline, CDR1 is MDHEN and CDR2 SYDVKM. With V trimmed by 6 bases and J by 6 bases, 9 bases remained unmatched. The CDR3 totals 15 residues. The CDR3 loop reads CASSPSWDRGAEAFF. The DNA of the CDR3 is TGTGCCAGCAGCCCCAGCTGGGACAGGGGGGCTGAAGCTTTCTTT. Using reference TRBV28 and TRBJ1-1 for the parts outside the CDR3, the full variable domain is DVKVTQSSRYLVKRTGEKVFLECVQDMDHENMFWYRQDPGLGLRLIYFSYDVKMKEKGDIPEGYSVSREKKERFSLILESASTNQTSMYLCASSPSWDRGAEAFFGQGTRLTVV.

This rearrangement joins TRBV27 to TRBJ2-5; 7 bases agree with TRBD1. J was trimmed by 5 bases and V by 8 bases; bases with no gene match: 8. CDR1 is MNHEY and CDR2 is SMNVEV in the germline V gene (reference sequence). The CDR3 contains 13 residues. The CDR3 protein is CASDREAVETQYF. In DNA, the CDR3 is TGTGCCAGCGACAGGGAAGCGGTCGAGACCCAGTACTTC.

The chain links TRBV5-8 to TRBJ1-2; D uncertain. Trimming cost V 0 bases and J 0 bases, with 9 bases left between them. The CDR3 runs 15 residues. The germline gives CDR1 SGHTS, CDR2 YDEGEE. Here the CDR3 reads CASSLGLLANYGYTF. CDR3 nucleotides: TGTGCCAGCAGCTTGGGTCTATTAGCTAACTATGGCTACACCTTC.

The chain links TRBV5-6 to TRBJ2-7; tentative D call: TRBD2 (6 bases). Germline CDR1 SGHDT, CDR2 YYEEEE. Between the trimmed V and J ends, which lost 4 bases and 6 bases, there was a span of 17 bases. The CDR3 is 14 amino acids. This CDR3 reads CASSPDYSGGEQYF. The DNA for the CDR3 is TGTGCCAGCAGCCCGGACTATAGCGGTGGCGAGCAGTACTTC. The whole variable domain, remainder taken from reference TRBV5-6 and TRBJ2-7, is DAGVTQSPTHLIKTRGQQVTLRCSPKSGHDTVSWYQQALGQGPQFIFQYYEEEERQRGNFPDRFSGHQFPNYSSELNVNALLLGDSALYLCASSPDYSGGEQYFGPGTRLTVT.

This sequence joins TRBV11-2 and TRBJ2-1; 11 bases agree with TRBD2. Germline V gene lookup returns CDR1 SGHAT and CDR2 FQNNGV. V gave up 6 bases and J gave up 6 bases; unmatched junction bases: 10. CDR3 size: 16 residues. The CDR3 nucleotides are TGTGCCAGCAGGCCAACTAGCGGGAGAAGGGGCAATGAGCAGTTCTTC. Its protein product is CASRPTSGRRGNEQFF.

V is TRBV6-5 and J is TRBJ2-5; possible D gene TRBD1, 7 bases. Trimming removed 5 bases from V and 5 bases from J, with 18 bases in between. The V gene's germline CDR1 is MNHEY and CDR2 SVGAGI. The CDR3 extends over 15 amino acids. The CDR3, as DNA: TGTGCCAGCAGTAATCGTGGAGGGGGCAAGGAGACCCAGTACTTC. Translated: CASSNRGGGKETQYF.

This chain joins TRBV6-5 and TRBJ2-7; D remains ambiguous. The V gene lost 8 bases and the J gene lost 1 base, with 15 bases spanning the gap. Germline CDR1 MNHEY, CDR2 SVGAGI. The CDR3 sequence is 14 residues long. Here the CDR3 DNA reads TGTGCCAGCGGCTCACTACGCGGTTCCTACGAGCAGTACTTC. Translating gives CASGSLRGSYEQYF.

The chain has TRBV7-3 and TRBJ2-2; 8 bases are a match to TRBD1. The CDR3 totals 16 residues. The V and J ends lost 3 bases and 3 bases, in that order; junction bases with no gene match: 6. From germline, CDR1 is SGHTA and CDR2 FQGTGA. The CDR3 loop reads CASSFRDRPYTGELFF. In nucleotides, the CDR3 is TGTGCCAGCAGCTTCCGGGACAGGCCCTACACCGGGGAGCTGTTTTTT. The entire variable domain, with the rest obtained from reference TRBV7-3 and TRBJ2-2, is as follows: GAGVSQTPSNKVTEKGKYVELRCDPISGHTALYWYRQSLGQGPEFLIYFQGTGAADDSGLPNDRFFAVRPEGSVSTLKIQRTERGDSAVYLCASSFRDRPYTGELFFGEGSRLTVL.

The rearrangement uses TRBV19 and TRBJ1-1; 8 bases match TRBD1. The CDR3 runs to 15 residues. The V gene's germline CDR1 is LNHDA and CDR2 SQIVND (reference sequence). V shed 3 bases and J 3 bases; nucleotides not matched to a gene: 6. The CDR3 nucleotides read TGTGCCAGTAGTATCCGACAGGGGTTGCACACTGAAGCTTTCTTT. Its translation is CASSIRQGLHTEAFF.

The chain links TRBV11-3 to TRBJ2-7; TRBD1 matches 7 bases. The J segment lost 5 bases and the V segment lost 5 bases, leaving 6 bases of the junction unmatched. Per the germline V gene, CDR1 is SGHNT and CDR2 is YENEEA. This CDR3 region has 13 residues. The CDR3 region is CASSQGDQHEQYF. In DNA, the CDR3 is TGTGCCAGCAGCCAGGGGGACCAACACGAGCAGTACTTC. The full variable domain, its missing parts supplied by reference TRBV11-3 and TRBJ2-7, is EAGVVQSPRYKIIEKKQPVAFWCNPISGHNTLYWYLQNLGQGPELLIRYENEEAVDDSQLPKDRFSAERLKGVDSTLKIQPAELGDSAVYLCASSQGDQHEQYFGPGTRLTVT.

The V gene is TRBV5-1, the J gene TRBJ2-5; no clear D. The CDR3 has 13 amino acids. Between the trimmed V and J ends, which lost 5 bases and 0 bases, there was a span of 8 bases. Per germline, CDR1 SGHRS and CDR2 YFSETQ. CDR3 protein: CASSGADQETQYF. The CDR3 nucleotides are TGCGCCAGCAGTGGTGCGGACCAAGAGACCCAGTACTTC.

The gene calls are TRBV6-1 and TRBJ2-5; D possibly corresponds to TRBD1 (5 bases). There are 13 residues in the CDR3. Trimming shortened V by 3 bases and J by 3 bases, and 8 bases separated the two germline ends. The germline V gene has CDR1 MNHNS and CDR2 SASEGT. The CDR3 here is CASSDAGKETQYF. The CDR3 nucleotides read TGTGCCAGCAGTGACGCAGGGAAAGAGACCCAGTACTTC.

The V gene is TRBV28, the J gene TRBJ2-1, with D possibly TRBD1 on 6 matching bases. Germline CDR1 and CDR2: MDHEN and SYDVKM. V was shortened by 4 bases and J by 5 bases, with 18 bases between the two germline ends. The CDR3 extends over 16 amino acids. The CDR3 region is CASSSIQGRIDNEQFF. The DNA of the CDR3 is TGTGCCAGCAGTTCCATACAGGGTCGGATTGACAATGAGCAGTTCTTC.

This sequence joins TRBV19 and TRBJ2-3; 9 nucleotides line up with TRBD1. J lost 5 bases, V lost 5 bases, and 8 bases had no gene match. The CDR3 consists of 15 residues. CDR1 is LNHDA and CDR2 is SQIVND in the germline V gene (reference sequence). In nucleotides, the CDR3 is TGTGCCAGTAGTTCACAGGGGGCGCGTCGAGATACGCAGTATTTT. It is translated as CASSSQGARRDTQYF.

The chain carries TRBV6-1 and TRBJ2-2; D possibly corresponds to TRBD1 (7 bases). Germline V gene lookup returns CDR1 MNHNS and CDR2 SASEGT. The CDR3 is 15 residues long. V lost 11 bases and J 1 base, leaving 17 bases between the germline ends. DNA for the CDR3: TGTGCCGGTCAGGGGGGTTACAGGAACACCGGGGAGCTGTTTTTT. Translating gives CAGQGGYRNTGELFF.

This rearrangement joins TRBV18 to TRBJ1-5, with D tentatively TRBD1 (6 bases). Germline CDR1 and CDR2: KGHSH and LQKENI. V was shortened by 1 base and J by 7 bases, with 8 bases between the two germline ends. The length of the CDR3 is 13 residues. CDR3 sequence reads: CASSPQGDQPQHF. The CDR3 nucleotides are TGTGCCAGCTCACCACAGGGGGACCAGCCCCAGCATTTT.

A few counts support this clone. The gene calls are TRBV9 and TRBJ1-5; TRBD1 might be the D (6 bases). V was clipped by 3 bases and J by 2 bases, with 6 bases between them. The CDR3 spans 13 residues. Germline CDR1 is SGDLS and CDR2 is YYNGEE. CDR3: CASSEGGNQPQHF. CDR3 DNA sequence: TGTGCCAGCAGCGAGGGGGGCAATCAGCCCCAGCATTTT.

CDR3 sequence (DNA): TGTGCCAGCTCTGACAGGCCTGAGCAGTTCTTC. This sequence encodes CASSDRPEQFF. The chain recombines TRBV28 with TRBJ2-1; D may be TRBD1 (6 bases). The CDR3 length is 11 residues. In germline, CDR1 is MDHEN, CDR2 SYDVKM. V lost 8 bases and J lost 9, with 11 bases in between.

The V and J genes are TRBV4-3 and TRBJ2-1, with D maybe TRBD1 (6 bases). CDR3 size: 18 residues. Trimming cost V 0 bases and J 0 bases, with 15 bases left between them. Germline V gives CDR1 LGHNA, CDR2 YSLEER. The CDR3 nucleotides read TGCGCCAGCAGCCAAGACCCCAGGGGTGTGAGCTCCTACAATGAGCAGTTCTTC. Its protein is CASSQDPRGVSSYNEQFF.

The chain carries TRBV28 and TRBJ1-2; D might be TRBD1 (5 bases). Germline CDR1 MDHEN, CDR2 SYDVKM. CDR3 size: 14 residues. Between the trimmed V and J ends, which lost 7 bases and 4 bases, there was a span of 16 bases. For the CDR3, the DNA is TGTGCCAGCACCCCCGGGGGGATGTTCTATGGCTACACCTTC. This encodes CASTPGGMFYGYTF.

The chain recombines TRBV9 with TRBJ2-7, with D perhaps matching TRBD2 (5 bases). This CDR3 has 15 residues. V lost 0 bases, J lost 0 bases, and 10 bases lay in between. The germline gives CDR1 SGDLS, CDR2 YYNGEE. The CDR3 DNA reads TGTGCCAGCAGCGTAGGCATAGGGAGCTCCTACGAGCAGTACTTC. Translated, it gives CASSVGIGSSYEQYF.

Only a few counts were recorded for this clone. The chain is built from TRBV6-6 and TRBJ2-7; 11 nucleotides agree with TRBD1. Germline CDR1 reads MNHNY; CDR2 reads SVGAGI (reference sequence). The J segment lost 2 bases and the V segment lost 6 bases, leaving 6 bases of the junction unmatched. The CDR3 covers 15 residues. CDR3 nucleotide sequence: TGTGCCAGCAGCCCCCGGGACAGGGGGACCTACGAGCAGTACTTC. Amino acid sequence: CASSPRDRGTYEQYF.

The V call is TRBV28, the J call TRBJ1-5; D is uncertain. The CDR3 spans 14 residues. In germline, CDR1 is MDHEN, CDR2 SYDVKM. Trimming removed 5 bases at V and 9 bases at J, with 17 bases between. The CDR3 coding sequence is TGTGCCAGCAGTACTCCCTCCCAGGTAGGGCCCCAGCATTTT. This encodes CASSTPSQVGPQHF. Full variable domain (missing parts from reference TRBV28 and TRBJ1-5): DVKVTQSSRYLVKRTGEKVFLECVQDMDHENMFWYRQDPGLGLRLIYFSYDVKMKEKGDIPEGYSVSREKKERFSLILESASTNQTSMYLCASSTPSQVGPQHFGDGTRLSIL.

The chain has TRBV7-9 and TRBJ2-7; possible D gene TRBD2, 5 bases. V gave up 5 bases and J gave up 3 bases, with 14 bases separating them. The CDR3 is made up of 14 amino acids. Germline assignment: CDR1 SEHNR and CDR2 FQNEAQ (reference sequence). CDR3 sequence: CASSPSGSRYEQYF. The CDR3 bases are TGTGCCAGCAGCCCCAGCGGCAGTCGCTACGAGCAGTACTTC.